Listed below are T cell receptor beta chains from one sample, sequenced in a study of Graves' ophthalmopathy and Graves' hyperthyroidism. TCRdb reanalysed the multiplex PCR reads using MiXCR and keeps one entry per CDR3 protein. The data contain about 1.1 million distinct CDR3 sequences, 35% to 40% of them singletons. Sequenced material: peripheral blood or thyroid tissue (not recorded which). These receptors originate from an adult man with Graves' hyperthyroidism. CDR3s include the opening cysteine and the closing phenylalanine or tryptophan. D genes are given only for firm matches. The size of a clone is reported for some rows only, either as once, few or many, or as a class for expanded clones.

D: TRBD1; V: TRBV20-1; J: TRBJ1-1; size: many; DNA: TGCAGCCTCAGGGGGCCAATCCACACTGAAGCTTTCTTT; CDR3: CSLRGPIHTEAFF
D: NA; V: TRBV2; J: TRBJ2-5; size: NA; DNA: TGTGCCAGCAGTTATCCGCTGGGGTGGGCCGAGAAAGAGACCCAGTACTTC; CDR3: CASSYPLGWAEKETQYF
D: NA; V: TRBV29-1; J: TRBJ1-4; size: few; DNA: TGCAGCGCGTACGGGAGGACTAATGAAAAACTGTTTTTT; CDR3: CSAYGRTNEKLFF
D: NA; V: TRBV9; J: TRBJ1-1; size: many; DNA: TGTGCCAGCAGCGTAAGGCCTGAGAACACTGAAGCTTTCTTT; CDR3: CASSVRPENTEAFF
D: NA; V: TRBV13; J: TRBJ1-1; size: many; DNA: TGTGCCAGCAGCTCACGCCACTTCTCTGAAGCTTTCTTT; CDR3: CASSSRHFSEAFF
D: TRBD2; V: TRBV9; J: TRBJ2-5; size: NA; DNA: TGTGCCAGCAGCGTAGGGACTAGCGGGGCCAAAGAGACCCAGTACTTC; CDR3: CASSVGTSGAKETQYF
D: NA; V: TRBV7-8; J: TRBJ2-5; size: NA; DNA: TGTGCCAGCAGCTTACGCAGTTCCCACGAGACCCAGTACTTC; CDR3: CASSLRSSHETQYF
D: TRBD2; V: TRBV7-9; J: TRBJ2-7; size: NA; DNA: TGTGCCAGCCTACTTAGGGGAGCGGGAGAATTGGTTGGCTCCTACGAGCATTACTTC; CDR3: CASLLRGAGELVGSYEHYF
D: NA; V: TRBV2; J: TRBJ1-5; size: NA; DNA: TGTGCCAACAGTCCGGGCTTCAATCAGCCCCAGCATTTT; CDR3: CANSPGFNQPQHF
D: NA; V: TRBV4-1; J: TRBJ1-4; size: NA; DNA: TGCGCCAGCAGCCAAGTAACCCCCGCGGCTAATGAAAAACTGTTTTTT; CDR3: CASSQVTPAANEKLFF
D: NA; V: TRBV20-1; J: TRBJ1-4; size: many; DNA: TGCAGTGCTACGGACACATATAATGAAAAACTGTTTTTT; CDR3: CSATDTYNEKLFF
D: NA; V: TRBV7-8; J: TRBJ1-2; size: many; DNA: TGTGCCAGCAGCTTATGGGGGCTGTACTATGGCTACACCTTC; CDR3: CASSLWGLYYGYTF
D: NA; V: TRBV19; J: TRBJ2-7; size: many; DNA: TGTGCCAGTAGTATCGGCTCTGCCTACGAGCAGTACTTC; CDR3: CASSIGSAYEQYF
D: NA; V: TRBV7-2; J: TRBJ1-1; size: few; DNA: TGTGCCAGCAGCTTATTCGTTGGAGGGGGGAATACTGAAGCTTTCTTT; CDR3: CASSLFVGGGNTEAFF
D: TRBD1; V: TRBV10-3; J: TRBJ1-1; size: NA; DNA: TGTGCCATCAGTGGGGGACAGGCCAGCACTGAAGCTTTCTTT; CDR3: CAISGGQASTEAFF
D: NA; V: TRBV2; J: TRBJ2-2; size: few; DNA: TGTGCCAGCAACGGACAGAGTAACACCGGGGAGCTGTTTTTT; CDR3: CASNGQSNTGELFF
D: TRBD1; V: TRBV25-1; J: TRBJ2-7; size: many; DNA: TGTGCCAGCAGTGAAGCAGGGGGCGTGTACGAGCAGTACTTC; CDR3: CASSEAGGVYEQYF
D: TRBD1; V: TRBV20-1; J: TRBJ2-5; size: many; DNA: TGCAGTGCTAGGACAGGGGGATCGCAAGAGACCCAGTACTTC; CDR3: CSARTGGSQETQYF
D: TRBD2; V: TRBV29-1; J: TRBJ2-5; size: NA; DNA: TGCAGCGTTGTCGGGGGGAGAACCCAGTACTTC; CDR3: CSVVGGRTQYF